Described below is a single T cell receptor beta chain sequence and its context. Sequencing was performed with immunoSEQ multiplex PCR; in TCRdb, only in-frame clones are kept and a portion is missing. This table has a few hundred thousand clones, approximately 93% appearing once. Losses at the gene ends were 3 bases for V and 4 bases for J; bases not matched to a gene: 4. This CDR3 contains 16 residues. Germline-derived CDR1 and CDR2 are ENHRY and SYGVKD. Time point in this sample: blood from clinic visit 5 months post-surgery; TSC patient then seizure free. The data belong to a study of brain T cells in children with intractable seizures.

The starting material was peripheral blood, obtained roughly 5 months after surgery. This receptor was identified in a boy under three years old with tuberous sclerosis and intractable seizures. V usage is TRBV10-3 and J usage is TRBJ2-3; TRBD2 agrees at 13 bases. This CDR3 reads CAISDPTSGGSDTQYF. In DNA, the CDR3 is TGTGCCATCAGTGACCCGACTAGCGGGGGGTCAGATACGCAGTATTTT.